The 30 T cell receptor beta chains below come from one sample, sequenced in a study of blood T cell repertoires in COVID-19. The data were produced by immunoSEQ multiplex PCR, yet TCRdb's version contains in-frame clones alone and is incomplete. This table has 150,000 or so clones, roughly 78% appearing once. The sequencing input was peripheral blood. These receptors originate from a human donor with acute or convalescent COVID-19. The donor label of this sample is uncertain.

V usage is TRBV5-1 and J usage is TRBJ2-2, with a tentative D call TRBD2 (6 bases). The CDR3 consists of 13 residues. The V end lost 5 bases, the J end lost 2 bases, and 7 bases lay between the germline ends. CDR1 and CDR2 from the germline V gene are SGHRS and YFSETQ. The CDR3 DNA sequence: TGCGCCAGCAGTAGCGGTAACACCGGGGAGCTGTTTTTT. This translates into CASSSGNTGELFF.

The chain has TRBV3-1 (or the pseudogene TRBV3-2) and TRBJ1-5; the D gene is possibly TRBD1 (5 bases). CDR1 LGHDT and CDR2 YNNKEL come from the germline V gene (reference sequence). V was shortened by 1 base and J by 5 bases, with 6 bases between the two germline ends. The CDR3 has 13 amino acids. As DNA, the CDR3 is TGTGCCAGCAGCCAAGGGACATATCAGCCCCAGCATTTT. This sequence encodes CASSQGTYQPQHF.

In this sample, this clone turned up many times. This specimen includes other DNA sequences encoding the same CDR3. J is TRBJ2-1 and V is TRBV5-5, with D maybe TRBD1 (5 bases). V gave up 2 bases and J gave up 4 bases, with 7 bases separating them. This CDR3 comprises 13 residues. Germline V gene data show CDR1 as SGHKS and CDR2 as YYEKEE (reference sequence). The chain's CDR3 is CASSLDSYNEQFF. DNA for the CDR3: TGTGCCAGCAGCTTAGACAGTTACAATGAGCAGTTCTTC.

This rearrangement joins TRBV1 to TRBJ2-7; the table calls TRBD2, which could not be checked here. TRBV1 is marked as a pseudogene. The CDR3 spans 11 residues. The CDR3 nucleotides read TGCACCAGCAGCCCCGGGACTGTGCAGTACTTC. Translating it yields CTSSPGTVQYF.

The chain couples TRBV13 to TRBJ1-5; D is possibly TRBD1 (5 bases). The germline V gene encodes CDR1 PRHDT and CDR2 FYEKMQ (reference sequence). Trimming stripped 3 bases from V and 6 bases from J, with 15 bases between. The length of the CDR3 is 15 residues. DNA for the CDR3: TGTGCCAGCAGCTTGGGGGGGGTTCCGGGTCAGCCCCAGCATTTT. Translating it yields CASSLGGVPGQPQHF.

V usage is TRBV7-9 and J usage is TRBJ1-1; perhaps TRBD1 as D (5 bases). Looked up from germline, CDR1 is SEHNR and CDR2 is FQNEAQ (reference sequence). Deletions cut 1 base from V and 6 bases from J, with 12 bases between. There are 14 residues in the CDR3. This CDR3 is CASSLDARDPEAFF. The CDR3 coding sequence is TGTGCCAGCAGCTTAGACGCCAGGGATCCTGAAGCTTTCTTT.

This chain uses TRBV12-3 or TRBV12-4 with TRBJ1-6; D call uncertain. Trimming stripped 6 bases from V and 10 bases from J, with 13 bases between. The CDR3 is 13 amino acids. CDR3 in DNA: TGTGCCAGCAGCTCCCAAACAGTATCACCCCTCCACTTT. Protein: CASSSQTVSPLHF.

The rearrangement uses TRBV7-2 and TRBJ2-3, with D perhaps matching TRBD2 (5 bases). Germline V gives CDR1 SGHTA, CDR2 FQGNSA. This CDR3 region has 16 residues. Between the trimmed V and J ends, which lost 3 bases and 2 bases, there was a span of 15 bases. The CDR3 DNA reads TGTGCCAGCAGCTTCAATAGCGTCCGTTACACAGATACGCAGTATTTT. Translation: CASSFNSVRYTDTQYF.

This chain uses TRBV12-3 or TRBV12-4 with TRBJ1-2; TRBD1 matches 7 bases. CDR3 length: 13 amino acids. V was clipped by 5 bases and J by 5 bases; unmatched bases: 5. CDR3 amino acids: CASSLTGKYGYTF. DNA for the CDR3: TGTGCCAGCAGTCTGACAGGGAAGTATGGCTACACCTTC.

CDR3: CASSRDSIPNYGYTF. The CDR3, as DNA: TGTGCCAGCAGCCGGGACAGCATTCCTAACTATGGCTACACCTTC. The chain couples TRBV3-1 (or the pseudogene TRBV3-2) to TRBJ1-2, with 7 bases matching TRBD1. The CDR3 covers 15 residues. Looked up from germline, CDR1 is LGHDT and CDR2 is YNNKEL (reference sequence). Germline trimming cut 4 bases from V and 0 bases from J; bases unmatched to any gene: 5.

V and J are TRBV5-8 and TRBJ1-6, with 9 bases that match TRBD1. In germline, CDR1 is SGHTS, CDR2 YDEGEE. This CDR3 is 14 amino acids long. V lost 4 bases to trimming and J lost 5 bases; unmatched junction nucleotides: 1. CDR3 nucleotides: TGTGCCAGCAGCCGACAGGGGGATAATTCACCCCTCCACTTT. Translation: CASSRQGDNSPLHF.

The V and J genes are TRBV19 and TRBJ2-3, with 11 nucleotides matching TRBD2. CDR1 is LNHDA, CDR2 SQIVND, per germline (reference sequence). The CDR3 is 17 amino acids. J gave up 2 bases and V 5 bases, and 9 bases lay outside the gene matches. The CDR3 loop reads CASSPRTSGRSTDTQYF. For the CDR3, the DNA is TGTGCCAGTAGTCCCCGGACTAGCGGGCGATCCACAGATACGCAGTATTTT.

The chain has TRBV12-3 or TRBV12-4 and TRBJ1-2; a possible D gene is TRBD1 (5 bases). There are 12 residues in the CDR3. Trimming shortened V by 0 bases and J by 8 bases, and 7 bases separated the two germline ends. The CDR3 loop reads CASSLARGGYTF. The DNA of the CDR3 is TGTGCCAGCAGTTTAGCGCGGGGCGGCTACACCTTC.

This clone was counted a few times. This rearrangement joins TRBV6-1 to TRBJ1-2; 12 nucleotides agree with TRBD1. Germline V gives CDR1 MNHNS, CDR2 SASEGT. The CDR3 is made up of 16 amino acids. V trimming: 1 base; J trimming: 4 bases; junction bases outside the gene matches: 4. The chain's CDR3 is CASSEVGTGGGYGYTF. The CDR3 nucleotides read TGTGCCAGCAGTGAAGTGGGGACAGGGGGCGGCTATGGCTACACCTTC.

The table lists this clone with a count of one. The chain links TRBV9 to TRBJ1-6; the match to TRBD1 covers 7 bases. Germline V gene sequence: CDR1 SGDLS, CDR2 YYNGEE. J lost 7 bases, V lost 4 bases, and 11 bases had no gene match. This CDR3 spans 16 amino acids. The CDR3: CASSQGEDGINSPLHF. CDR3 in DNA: TGTGCCAGCAGCCAGGGGGAGGACGGGATCAATTCACCCCTCCACTTT.

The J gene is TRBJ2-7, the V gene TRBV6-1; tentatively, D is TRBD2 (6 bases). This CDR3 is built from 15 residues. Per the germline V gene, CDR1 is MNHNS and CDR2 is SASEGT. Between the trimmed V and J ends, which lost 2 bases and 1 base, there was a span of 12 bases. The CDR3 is CASSELLAESYEQYF. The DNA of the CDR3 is TGTGCCAGCAGTGAACTGTTAGCGGAATCCTACGAGCAGTACTTC.

The CDR3 DNA is TGTGCCAGCAGTGAACGGGTGCGGCCGGGAAGCTCTGGAAACACCATATATTTT. This codes for CASSERVRPGSSGNTIYF. The chain links TRBV25-1 to TRBJ1-3; D remains unclear. CDR1 and CDR2 from the germline V gene are MGHDK and SYGVNS. V was trimmed by 2 bases and J by 0 bases, leaving 17 bases between them. The CDR3 runs 18 residues.

The CDR3 DNA sequence: TGCGCCAGCAGCTTATTACAGGGCAACTCTGGAAACACCATATATTTT. This codes for CASSLLQGNSGNTIYF. This chain uses TRBV5-1 with TRBJ1-3, with D tentatively TRBD1 (6 bases). Germline-derived CDR1 and CDR2 are SGHRS and YFSETQ. This CDR3 contains 16 residues. Deletions cut 2 bases from V and 0 bases from J, with 12 bases between.

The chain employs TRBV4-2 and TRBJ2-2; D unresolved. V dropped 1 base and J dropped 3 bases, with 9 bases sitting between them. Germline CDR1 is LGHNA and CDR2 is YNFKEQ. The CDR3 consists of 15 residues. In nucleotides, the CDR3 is TGTGCCAGCAGCCAAGGTGGCTTATACACCGGGGAGCTGTTTTTT. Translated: CASSQGGLYTGELFF.

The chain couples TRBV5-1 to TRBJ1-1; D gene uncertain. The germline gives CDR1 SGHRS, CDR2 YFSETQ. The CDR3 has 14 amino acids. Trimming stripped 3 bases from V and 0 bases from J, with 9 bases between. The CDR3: CASSSSTMNTEAFF. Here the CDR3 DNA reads TGCGCCAGCAGCTCGTCGACAATGAACACTGAAGCTTTCTTT.

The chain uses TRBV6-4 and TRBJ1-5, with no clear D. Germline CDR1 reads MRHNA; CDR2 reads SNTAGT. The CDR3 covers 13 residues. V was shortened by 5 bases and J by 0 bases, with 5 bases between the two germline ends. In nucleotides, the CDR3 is TGTGCCAGCAGTCCTTATAGCAATCAGCCCCAGCATTTT. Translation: CASSPYSNQPQHF.

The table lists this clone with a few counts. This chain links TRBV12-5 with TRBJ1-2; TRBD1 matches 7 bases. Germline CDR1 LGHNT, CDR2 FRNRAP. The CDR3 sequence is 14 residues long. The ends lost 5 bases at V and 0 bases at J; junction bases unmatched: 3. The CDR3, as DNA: TGTGCTAGTGGTCCCGGGACAGCTAACTATGGCTACACCTTC. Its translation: CASGPGTANYGYTF.

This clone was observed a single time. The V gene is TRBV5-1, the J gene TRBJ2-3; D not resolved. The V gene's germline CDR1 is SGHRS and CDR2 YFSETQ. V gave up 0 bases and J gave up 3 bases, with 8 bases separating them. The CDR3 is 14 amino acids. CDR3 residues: CASSLEHPTDTQYF. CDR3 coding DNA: TGCGCCAGCAGCTTGGAACATCCTACAGATACGCAGTATTTT.

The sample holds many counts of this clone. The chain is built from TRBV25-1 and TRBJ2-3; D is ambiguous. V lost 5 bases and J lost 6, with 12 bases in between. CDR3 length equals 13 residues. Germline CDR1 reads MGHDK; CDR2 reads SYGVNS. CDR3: CASSNHRRDTQYF. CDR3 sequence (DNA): TGTGCCAGCAGTAACCACCGCCGGGATACGCAGTATTTT.

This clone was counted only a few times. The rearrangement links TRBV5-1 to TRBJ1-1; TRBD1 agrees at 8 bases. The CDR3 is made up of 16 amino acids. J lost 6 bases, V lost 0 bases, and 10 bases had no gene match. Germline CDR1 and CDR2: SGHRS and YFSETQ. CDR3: CASSLAGGAGAPEAFF. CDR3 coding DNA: TGCGCCAGCAGCTTGGCAGGGGGCGCAGGGGCCCCTGAAGCTTTCTTT. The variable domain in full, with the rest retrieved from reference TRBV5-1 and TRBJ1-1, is KAGVTQTPRYLIKTRGQQVTLSCSPISGHRSVSWYQQTPGQGLQFLFEYFSETQRNKGNFPGRFSGRQFSNSRSEMNVSTLELGDSALYLCASSLAGGAGAPEAFFGQGTRLTVV.

CDR3 region: CASSGRANGNTIYF. The CDR3 nucleotides read TGTGCCAGCAGTGGGAGGGCTAACGGAAACACCATATATTTT. The J gene is TRBJ1-3, the V gene TRBV7-6; D is ambiguous. The CDR3 is 14 residues long. V lost 6 bases, J lost 4 bases, and 13 bases lay in between. Germline V lookup: CDR1 SGHVS, CDR2 FNYEAQ. Using reference TRBV7-6 and TRBJ1-3 for the parts outside the CDR3, the full variable domain is GAGVSQSPRYKVTKRGQDVALRCDPISGHVSLYWYRQALGQGPEFLTYFNYEAQQDKSGLPNDRFSAERPEGSISTLTIQRTEQRDSAMYRCASSGRANGNTIYFGEGSWLTVV.

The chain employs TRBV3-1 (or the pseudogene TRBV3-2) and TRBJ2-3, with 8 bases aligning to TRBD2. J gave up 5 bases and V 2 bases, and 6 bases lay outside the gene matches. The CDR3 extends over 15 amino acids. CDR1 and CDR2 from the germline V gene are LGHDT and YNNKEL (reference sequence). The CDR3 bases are TGTGCCAGCAGCCAACGGGGGGGCCAGGGAGATACGCAGTATTTT. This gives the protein CASSQRGGQGDTQYF.

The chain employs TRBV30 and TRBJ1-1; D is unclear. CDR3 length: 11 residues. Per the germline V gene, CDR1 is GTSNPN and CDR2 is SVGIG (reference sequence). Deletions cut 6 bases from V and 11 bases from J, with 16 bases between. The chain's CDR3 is CACRVFREAFF. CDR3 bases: TGTGCCTGTCGTGTCTTTAGGGAGGCTTTCTTT.

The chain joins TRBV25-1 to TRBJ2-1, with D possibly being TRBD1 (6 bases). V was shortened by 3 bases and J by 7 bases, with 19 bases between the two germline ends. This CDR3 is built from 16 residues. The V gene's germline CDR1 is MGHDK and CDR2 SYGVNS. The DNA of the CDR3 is TGTGCCAGCAGTGACACCGGACAGAGAGCTGATAATGAGCAGTTCTTC. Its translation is CASSDTGQRADNEQFF.

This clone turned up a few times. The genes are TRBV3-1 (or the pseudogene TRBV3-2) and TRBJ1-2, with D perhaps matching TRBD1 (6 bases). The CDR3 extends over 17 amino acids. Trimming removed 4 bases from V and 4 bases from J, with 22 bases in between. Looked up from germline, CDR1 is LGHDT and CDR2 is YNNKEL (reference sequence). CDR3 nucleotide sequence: TGTGCCAGCAGCCTTTCAATCGCAGGGGCCTCCCCCTATGGCTACACCTTC. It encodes CASSLSIAGASPYGYTF.